The next 5 T cell receptor beta chains were all read from a single sample in a study of blood T cell repertoires in COVID-19. TCRdb's copy holds only in-frame clones and misses some; the assay was immunoSEQ multiplex PCR. The profile shows some 170,000 clones, over 90% of them singletons. The sample was peripheral blood. Receptor source: a woman aged 55 to 70 with COVID-19, enrolled during active disease.

The genes are TRBV30 and TRBJ1-4; D ambiguous. Germline lookup yields CDR1 GTSNPN and CDR2 SVGIG (reference sequence). The CDR3 sequence is 15 residues long. V shed 0 bases and J shed 10 bases, with 18 bases lying between them. As DNA, the CDR3 is TGTGCCTGGAGTGTAACGACCAGAGGGCCTGGAAAACTGTTTTTT. This gives the protein CAWSVTTRGPGKLFF.

CDR3 loop: CASSMGTGQDSFYEQYF. Written as DNA, the CDR3 is TGTGCCAGTAGTATGGGGACGGGACAGGACTCCTTCTACGAGCAGTACTTC. The rearrangement joins TRBV19 to TRBJ2-7; TRBD1 matches 8 bases. CDR3 length equals 17 residues. V shed 3 bases and J 3 bases; nucleotides not matched to a gene: 13. CDR1 and CDR2 from the germline V gene are LNHDA and SQIVND (reference sequence).

The rearrangement uses TRBV6-6 and TRBJ1-3, with a possible D match to TRBD1 (5 bases). V lost 5 bases and J lost 0, with 29 bases in between. The CDR3 is 21 residues long. CDR1 is MNHNY, CDR2 SVGAGI, per germline (reference sequence). CDR3 sequence reads: CASSRWRTGAVSRTSGNTIYF. The DNA for the CDR3 is TGTGCCAGCAGTCGCTGGAGAACAGGCGCGGTCTCCCGAACCTCTGGAAACACCATATATTTT.

V is TRBV4-3 and J is TRBJ1-2, with D possibly TRBD1 on 6 matching bases. The germline gives CDR1 LGHNA, CDR2 YSLEER. Trimming took 0 bases from V and 6 from J, leaving 14 bases between them. The CDR3 length is 15 residues. CDR3 in amino acids: CASSQEVRGGNGYTF. CDR3 nucleotide sequence: TGCGCCAGCAGCCAAGAGGTACGGGGGGGCAATGGCTACACCTTC.

J is TRBJ1-5 and V is TRBV11-2, with TRBD1 matching 8 bases. V shed 6 bases, J shed 5 bases, and the junction held 6 bases outside the gene matches. In germline, CDR1 is SGHAT, CDR2 FQNNGV. This CDR3 has 14 amino acids. CDR3 loop: CASSPQGAYQPQHF. The CDR3 DNA sequence: TGTGCCAGCAGTCCCCAGGGGGCTTATCAGCCCCAGCATTTT.